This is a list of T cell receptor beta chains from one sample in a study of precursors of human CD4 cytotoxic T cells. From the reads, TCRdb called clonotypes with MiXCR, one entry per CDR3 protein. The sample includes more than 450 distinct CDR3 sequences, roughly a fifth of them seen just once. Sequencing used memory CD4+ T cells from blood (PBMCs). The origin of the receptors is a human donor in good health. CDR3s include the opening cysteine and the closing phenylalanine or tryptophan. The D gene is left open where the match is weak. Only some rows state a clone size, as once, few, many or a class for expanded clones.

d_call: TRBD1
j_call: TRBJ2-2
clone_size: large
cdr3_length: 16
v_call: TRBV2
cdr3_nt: TGTGCCAGCAGTGAATCCCGGACAGGGGCTACCGGGGAGCTGTTTTTT
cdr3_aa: CASSESRTGATGELFF

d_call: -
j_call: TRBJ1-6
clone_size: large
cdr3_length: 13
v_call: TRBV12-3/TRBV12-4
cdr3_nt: TGTGCCAGCCTTAGCTCCTATAATTCACCCCTCCACTTT
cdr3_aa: CASLSSYNSPLHF

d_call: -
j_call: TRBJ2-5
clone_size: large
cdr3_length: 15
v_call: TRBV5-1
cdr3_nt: TGCGCCAGCAGCTTCACCCAACCCTACCAAGAGACCCAGTACTTC
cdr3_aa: CASSFTQPYQETQYF

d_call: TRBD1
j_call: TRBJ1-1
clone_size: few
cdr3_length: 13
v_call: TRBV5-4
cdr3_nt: TGTGCCAGCAGCTGGGACAGGGGCACTGAAGCTTTCTTT
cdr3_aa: CASSWDRGTEAFF

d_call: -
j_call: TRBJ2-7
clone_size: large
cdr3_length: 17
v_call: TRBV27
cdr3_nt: TGTGCCAGCAGCCAAAACCACCACAGGGACGGCCTCTACGAGCAGTACTTC
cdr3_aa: CASSQNHHRDGLYEQYF

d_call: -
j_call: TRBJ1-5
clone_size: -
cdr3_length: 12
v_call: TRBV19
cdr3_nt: TGTGCCAGTCAGGGGAACGGTCAGCCCCAGCATTTT
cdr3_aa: CASQGNGQPQHF

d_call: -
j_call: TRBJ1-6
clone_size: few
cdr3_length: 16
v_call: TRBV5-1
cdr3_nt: TGCGCCAGCAGCTACGGGGGGGGGACAAACCATTCACCCCTCCACTTT
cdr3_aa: CASSYGGGTNHSPLHF

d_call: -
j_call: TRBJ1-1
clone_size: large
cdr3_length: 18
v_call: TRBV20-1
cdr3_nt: TGCAGTGCGAGAAATTATAAGCGGACTTTTTCCGGGGACACTGAAGCTTTCTTT
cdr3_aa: CSARNYKRTFSGDTEAFF

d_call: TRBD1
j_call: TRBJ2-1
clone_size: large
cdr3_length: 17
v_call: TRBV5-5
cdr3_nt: TGTGCCAGCAGCACCGGATCCGGGACAGAGAGATACAATGAGCAGTTCTTC
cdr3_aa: CASSTGSGTERYNEQFF

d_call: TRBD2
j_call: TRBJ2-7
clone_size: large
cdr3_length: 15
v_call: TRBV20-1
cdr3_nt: TGCAGTGCTAGAGAGCTGAGCGGGGGGGCCTACGAGCAGTACTTC
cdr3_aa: CSARELSGGAYEQYF

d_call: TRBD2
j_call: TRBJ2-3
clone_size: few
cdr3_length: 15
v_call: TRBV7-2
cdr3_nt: TGTGCCAGCAGCTTGGATGGCGGGGGTGGAGATACGCAGTATTTT
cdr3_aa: CASSLDGGGGDTQYF

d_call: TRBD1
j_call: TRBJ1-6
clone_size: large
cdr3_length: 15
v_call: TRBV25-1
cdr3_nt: TGTGCCAGCAGTGCCCTTGACAGGGACGGTTCACCCCTCCACTTT
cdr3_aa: CASSALDRDGSPLHF

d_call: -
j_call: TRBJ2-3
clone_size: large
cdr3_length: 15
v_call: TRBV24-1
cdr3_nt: TGTGCCACCAGTGACTCCGACGGTAGCACAGATACGCAGTATTTT
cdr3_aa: CATSDSDGSTDTQYF

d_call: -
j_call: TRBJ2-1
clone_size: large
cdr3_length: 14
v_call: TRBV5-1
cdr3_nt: TGCGCCAGCACCCGAGACAGCTCCTACAATGAGCAGTTCTTC
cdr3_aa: CASTRDSSYNEQFF

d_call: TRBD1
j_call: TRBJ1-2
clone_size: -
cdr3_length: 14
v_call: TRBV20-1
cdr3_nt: TGCAGTGCTACGCAGGGGGCGGGGGACTATGGCTACACCTTC
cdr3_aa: CSATQGAGDYGYTF

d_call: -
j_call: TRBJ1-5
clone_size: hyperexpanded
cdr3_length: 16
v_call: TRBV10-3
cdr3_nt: TGTGCCATCAGTGAGTCTGGTCCGGGCGACTATCAGCCCCAGCATTTT
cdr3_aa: CAISESGPGDYQPQHF

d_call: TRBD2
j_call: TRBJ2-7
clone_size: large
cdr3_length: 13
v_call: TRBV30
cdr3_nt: TGTGCCTGGAGGAGAGGGGAGGGCTACGAGCAGTACTTC
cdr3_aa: CAWRRGEGYEQYF

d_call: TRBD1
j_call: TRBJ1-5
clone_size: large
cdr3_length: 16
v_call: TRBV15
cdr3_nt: TGTGCCACCAGCAGAGGGTATGGACAGGAAAATCAGCCCCAGCATTTT
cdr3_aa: CATSRGYGQENQPQHF

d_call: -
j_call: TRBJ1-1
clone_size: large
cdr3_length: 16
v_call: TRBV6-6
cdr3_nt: TGTGCCAGCAGTTACGGGTACAGGGCCCTGAACACTGAAGCTTTCTTT
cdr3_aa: CASSYGYRALNTEAFF

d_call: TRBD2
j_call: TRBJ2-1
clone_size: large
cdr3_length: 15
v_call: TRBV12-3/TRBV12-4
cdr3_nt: TGTGCCAGCAGTTCCGGGACTAGCGGCTACAATGAGCAGTTCTTC
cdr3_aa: CASSSGTSGYNEQFF

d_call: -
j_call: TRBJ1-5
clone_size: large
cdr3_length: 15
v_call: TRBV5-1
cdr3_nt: TGCGCCAGCAGCTTGGATGGGGACGAGGCTCAGCCCCAGCATTTT
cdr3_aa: CASSLDGDEAQPQHF